This T cell receptor beta chain derives from a study of early T cells in non-severe SARS-CoV-2 infection. Overall study results and limits: VDJdb-based matching was biased toward anti-spike CD8 responses and missed private and CD4 specificities.

TCRdb fed the 5' RACE reads into MiXCR, producing one record per CDR3 protein. The sample gives about 64,000 distinct CDR3 sequences, around 21% of which show up once; approximately 15% is in the top ten. The V gene lost 4 bases and the J gene lost 0 bases, with 13 bases spanning the gap. This CDR3 region has 15 residues. The germline CDR1 and CDR2 sequences are WNHNN and SYGVQD (reference sequence). Remarks on this clonotype: Antigen unknown.

The chain carries TRBV10-1 and TRBJ2-7; D gene unclear. This TCR derives from an adult who was a healthcare worker with PCR-confirmed SARS-CoV-2 infection or an uninfected control (not recorded which). The material sequenced was whole blood, taken at baseline. Here the CDR3 reads CASSGTADRSYEQYF. The CDR3 DNA reads TGCGCCAGCAGTGGGACGGCCGATCGCTCCTACGAGCAGTACTTC.